One and the same sample provided the 25 T cell receptor beta chains below, sequenced in a study of cytotoxic CD8 clonotypes in ibrutinib-treated CLL. Profiled with immunoSEQ multiplex PCR; TCRdb holds only in-frame clones, not every one. The sample shows about 130,000 clones, 70% to 90% of them seen only once. The specimen was PBMCs, collected after 24 months of ibrutinib treatment. These receptors were obtained from a human donor with chronic lymphocytic leukemia.

This clone was recorded only once. The V and J genes are TRBV7-2 and TRBJ2-1; 8 nucleotides match TRBD1. V shed 6 bases and J 3 bases; nucleotides not matched to a gene: 10. CDR1 is SGHTA and CDR2 is FQGNSA in the germline V gene. This CDR3 is built from 16 residues. The CDR3 spells CASSLNGQGGYNEQFF. CDR3 DNA: TGTGCCAGCAGTCTAAATGGACAGGGAGGCTACAATGAGCAGTTCTTC.

V is TRBV7-9 and J is TRBJ2-2; D not certain. The CDR3 is 17 residues long. Between the trimmed V and J ends, which lost 1 base and 0 bases, there was a span of 12 bases. CDR1 and CDR2 (germline): SEHNR, FQNEAQ (reference sequence). The CDR3 loop is CASSLVVFNTNTGELFF. DNA of the CDR3: TGTGCCAGCAGCTTAGTAGTTTTCAACACGAACACCGGGGAGCTGTTTTTT.

This chain connects TRBV2 to TRBJ2-7, with a possible D match to TRBD1 (5 bases). The CDR3 length is 14 residues. V shed 6 bases and J shed 3 bases, with 15 bases lying between them. Germline lookup yields CDR1 SNHLY and CDR2 FYNNEI. The CDR3 DNA is TGTGCCAGCAGAGCAACAGGAGTCGGCTACGAGCAGTACTTC. As protein: CASRATGVGYEQYF.

Concerning this clone: The same CDR3 is also encoded by other DNA sequences in this sample. The chain combines TRBV28 with TRBJ2-7; D is undetermined. Germline V gene sequence: CDR1 MDHEN, CDR2 SYDVKM. The CDR3 covers 14 residues. The V gene lost 3 bases and the J gene lost 0 bases, with 9 bases spanning the gap. CDR3 in DNA: TGTGCCAGCAGTTTGCCCGCAAGCTCCTACGAGCAGTACTTC. Protein product: CASSLPASSYEQYF.

The J gene is TRBJ2-6, the V gene TRBV19; no clear D gene. The CDR3 loop spans 18 amino acids. Germline V gene data show CDR1 as LNHDA and CDR2 as SQIVND (reference sequence). Trimming pared 5 bases from V and 0 bases from J, leaving 17 bases between. This CDR3 is CASSPPPRRLSGANVLTF. The DNA for the CDR3 is TGTGCCAGTAGTCCCCCGCCGCGAAGGCTCTCTGGGGCCAACGTCCTGACTTTC. Together with reference TRBV19 and TRBJ2-6, the CDR3 gives the full variable domain: DGGITQSPKYLFRKEGQNVTLSCEQNLNHDAMYWYRQDPGQGLRLIYYSQIVNDFQKGDIAEGYSVSREKKESFPLTVTSAQKNPTAFYLCASSPPPRRLSGANVLTFGAGSRLTVL.

The chain couples TRBV9 to TRBJ2-1, with 9 positions matching TRBD2. This CDR3 has 14 amino acids. The trim removed 3 bases at V and 7 bases at J, leaving 5 bases unmatched. The V gene's germline CDR1 is SGDLS and CDR2 YYNGEE. CDR3 sequence (DNA): TGTGCCAGCAGCGAGCGGACTAGCGAAAATGAGCAGTTCTTC. It yields the protein CASSERTSENEQFF.

The genes are TRBV28 and TRBJ1-2; D remains unclear. Germline lookup yields CDR1 MDHEN and CDR2 SYDVKM. Trimming left V 8 bases short and J 6 bases short, with 22 bases between. The CDR3 totals 15 residues. CDR3 sequence reads: CASFGRAGHLNGYTF. For the CDR3, the DNA is TGTGCCAGCTTTGGAAGGGCTGGGCACCTCAATGGCTACACCTTC.

This clone was seen only a few times. V usage is TRBV28 and J usage is TRBJ1-2; TRBD1 agrees at 8 bases. This CDR3 spans 15 amino acids. V lost 6 bases, J lost 3 bases, and 9 bases stayed unmatched. Germline loops: CDR1 MDHEN, CDR2 SYDVKM. The CDR3 reads CASRQSGTGDYGYTF. CDR3 in DNA: TGTGCCAGCAGGCAATCCGGGACAGGCGACTATGGCTACACCTTC.

This chain connects TRBV28 to TRBJ1-2, with 7 bases that match TRBD1. Losses at the gene ends were 2 bases for V and 7 bases for J; bases not matched to a gene: 7. Per germline, CDR1 MDHEN and CDR2 SYDVKM. This CDR3 spans 14 amino acids. CDR3 DNA sequence: TGTGCCAGCAGTTTACTAGGGGGCCTGGGTGGCTACACCTTC. Protein product: CASSLLGGLGGYTF.

The genes are TRBV2 and TRBJ1-4; D is unresolved. The V and J ends lost 4 bases and 7 bases respectively, with 16 bases between them. Germline V gives CDR1 SNHLY, CDR2 FYNNEI. This CDR3 spans 15 amino acids. CDR3 loop: CASSVYSLAGEKLFF. CDR3 in DNA: TGTGCCAGCAGTGTCTACAGCCTGGCGGGTGAAAAACTGTTTTTT.

Here the CDR3 reads CASSFQDQPQHF. The CDR3, as DNA: TGTGCCAGCAGTTTTCAGGATCAGCCCCAGCATTTT. The chain has TRBV6-6 and TRBJ1-5; D ambiguous. Trimming removed 4 bases at V and 5 bases at J, with 6 bases between. Germline V gene data show CDR1 as MNHNY and CDR2 as SVGAGI (reference sequence). This CDR3 is built from 12 residues.

The gene calls are TRBV12-5 and TRBJ2-7; D is possibly TRBD1 (5 bases). This CDR3 spans 12 amino acids. CDR1 and CDR2 from the germline V gene are LGHNT and FRNRAP. Trimming removed 6 bases from V and 6 bases from J, with 12 bases in between. The CDR3 nucleotides read TGTGCTAGTGGACCAGGGTATTCCGAGCAGTACTTC. It translates to CASGPGYSEQYF.

The CDR3 DNA reads TGTGCCAGTAGTCAGGGGCTGCCCTACGAGCAGTACTTC. Translation: CASSQGLPYEQYF. The chain is built from TRBV19 and TRBJ2-7; possibly TRBD1 for D (6 bases). Trimming left V 5 bases short and J 2 bases short, with 10 bases between. Germline CDR1 reads LNHDA; CDR2 reads SQIVND (reference sequence). This CDR3 region has 13 residues.

The chain couples TRBV7-6 to TRBJ1-5; D gene ambiguous. Germline lookup yields CDR1 SGHVS and CDR2 FNYEAQ. The CDR3 runs to 14 residues. Trimming left V 1 base short and J 3 bases short, with 7 bases between. Here the CDR3 DNA reads TGTGCCAGCAGCTTAGTCAGCTACAATCAGCCCCAGCATTTT. Translating gives CASSLVSYNQPQHF.

The chain couples TRBV7-9 to TRBJ1-5; 7 bases are shared with TRBD1. The CDR3 is 14 residues long. J lost 3 bases, V lost 5 bases, and 4 bases had no gene match. From germline, CDR1 is SEHNR and CDR2 FQNEAQ (reference sequence). The CDR3 loop reads CASSEQGDNQPQHF. The CDR3 nucleotides are TGTGCCAGCAGCGAGCAGGGGGACAATCAGCCCCAGCATTTT.

The rearrangement links TRBV7-2 to TRBJ1-6, with D unresolved. From germline, CDR1 is SGHTA and CDR2 FQGNSA. Trimming stripped 2 bases from V and 6 bases from J, with 17 bases between. The CDR3 covers 17 residues. The CDR3 coding sequence is TGTGCCAGCAGCTTAAGAGCCCCCGGGCGGAGTAATTCACCCCTCCACTTT. Protein sequence: CASSLRAPGRSNSPLHF. The full variable domain, its missing parts supplied by reference TRBV7-2 and TRBJ1-6, is GAGVSQSPSNKVTEKGKDVELRCDPISGHTALYWYRQSLGQGLEFLIYFQGNSAPDKSGLPSDRFSAERTGGSVSTLTIQRTQQEDSAVYLCASSLRAPGRSNSPLHFGNGTRLTVT.

The chain uses TRBV27 and TRBJ2-7; tentative D call: TRBD1 (6 bases). The V and J ends lost 4 bases and 4 bases respectively, with 17 bases between them. Germline V CDR1 and CDR2: MNHEY, SMNVEV (reference sequence). This CDR3 has 15 amino acids. The CDR3 here is CASSSPGGGGYEQYF. The CDR3 nucleotides read TGTGCCAGCAGTTCCCCCGGTGGGGGCGGGTACGAGCAGTACTTC.

The CDR3 DNA reads TGTGCCAGCAGTTTGCCAGGGGGGGTTACCATGAACACTGAAGCTTTCTTT. It is translated as CASSLPGGVTMNTEAFF. This chain joins TRBV28 and TRBJ1-1; TRBD1 agrees at 7 bases. Germline V gene data show CDR1 as MDHEN and CDR2 as SYDVKM. The CDR3 is 17 amino acids. With 3 bases clipped from V and 0 bases from J, the junction kept 10 bases outside the gene matches. Using reference TRBV28 and TRBJ1-1 for the parts outside the CDR3, the full variable domain is DVKVTQSSRYLVKRTGEKVFLECVQDMDHENMFWYRQDPGLGLRLIYFSYDVKMKEKGDIPEGYSVSREKKERFSLILESASTNQTSMYLCASSLPGGVTMNTEAFFGQGTRLTVV.

This chain connects TRBV5-5 to TRBJ2-5, with TRBD2 identical over 8 bases. This CDR3 is 15 amino acids long. CDR1 and CDR2 from the germline V gene are SGHKS and YYEKEE (reference sequence). V was clipped by 4 bases and J by 5 bases; unmatched bases: 10. For the CDR3, the DNA is TGTGCCAGCAGCCAGCAGGAGCGGGGGATCGAGACCCAGTACTTC. Residues: CASSQQERGIETQYF.

The chain has TRBV5-6 and TRBJ1-4; D not certain. CDR1 SGHDT and CDR2 YYEEEE come from the germline V gene. With 1 base removed from V and 5 bases from J, the gap between germline ends came to 0 bases. The length of the CDR3 is 11 residues. Here the CDR3 reads CASSLNEKLFF. CDR3 nucleotides: TGTGCCAGCAGCTTGAATGAAAAACTGTTTTTT.

The V call is TRBV29-1, the J call TRBJ1-2, with a weak D call TRBD1 (5 bases). The CDR3 spans 12 residues. Germline V gene lookup returns CDR1 SQVTM and CDR2 ANQGSEA. V was trimmed by 6 bases and J by 3 bases, leaving 11 bases between them. Written as DNA, the CDR3 is TGCAGCGTACTGACAGAAGACTATGGCTACACCTTC. Protein: CSVLTEDYGYTF.

DNA for the CDR3: TGTGCCAGTAGTATGGATCACGGCGACTCTGGAAACACCATATATTTT. Its translation: CASSMDHGDSGNTIYF. The J gene is TRBJ1-3, the V gene TRBV19, with D unclear. This CDR3 is built from 16 residues. V lost 3 bases, J lost 0 bases, and 12 bases lay in between. Germline V lookup: CDR1 LNHDA, CDR2 SQIVND (reference sequence). The full variable domain, with the rest looked up from reference TRBV19 and TRBJ1-3, is DGGITQSPKYLFRKEGQNVTLSCEQNLNHDAMYWYRQDPGQGLRLIYYSQIVNDFQKGDIAEGYSVSREKKESFPLTVTSAQKNPTAFYLCASSMDHGDSGNTIYFGEGSWLTVV.

Notes on this clone: At one end the junction does not follow the germline gene, possibly because of a read error. CDR3 DNA: TGTGCCAGCGCTAGCGTGAACATCGGGGAGCTGTTTTTT. Protein product: CASASVNIGELFF. The J gene is TRBJ2-2, the V gene TRBV18, with D perhaps matching TRBD2 (6 bases). CDR3 size: 13 residues. Germline V gives CDR1 KGHSH, CDR2 LQKENI.

This chain links TRBV6-4 with TRBJ2-1; TRBD2 matches 7 bases. The CDR3 covers 15 residues. V gave up 4 bases and J gave up 7 bases; unmatched junction bases: 10. Per germline, CDR1 MRHNA and CDR2 SNTAGT. Here the CDR3 DNA reads TGTGCCAGCAGTGGTTTGTTAGCGGGTAGGAATGAGCAGTTCTTC. It codes for CASSGLLAGRNEQFF.

The CDR3 sequence: CASSLRSPSGRYGMDTQYF. The DNA of the CDR3 is TGTGCCAGCAGCTTAAGATCGCCCAGCGGACGATATGGGATGGATACGCAGTATTTT. The rearrangement links TRBV7-3 to TRBJ2-3; tentatively, D is TRBD2 (5 bases). This CDR3 region has 19 residues. Trimming removed 1 base at V and 6 bases at J, with 26 bases between. Germline V lookup: CDR1 SGHTA, CDR2 FQGTGA.